Listed below are T cell receptor beta chains from one sample, sequenced in a study of blood T cell repertoires in COVID-19. TCRdb's copy holds only in-frame clones and misses some; the assay was immunoSEQ multiplex PCR. Here the sample spans about 230,000 clones, about nine tenths being singletons. Input material: PBMCs or T cells enriched from blood (not recorded which). The receptors come from a young man who had recovered from COVID-19. CDR3s include the opening cysteine and the closing phenylalanine or tryptophan. The D gene is left open where the match is weak. Some rows have no size entry. The others give once, few or many, or a class for an expanded clone.

.,.,TRBV2,TRBJ2-3,CASSALPGSTDTQYF,TGTGCCAGCAGTGCTCTTCCAGGGAGCACAGATACGCAGTATTTT
.,.,TRBV6-5,TRBJ1-1,CASRPAGGTEAFF,TGTGCCAGCAGACCCGCGGGGGGCACTGAAGCTTTCTTT
.,.,TRBV29-1,TRBJ1-1,CSVDRNTEAFF,TGCAGCGTTGATAGAAACACTGAAGCTTTCTTT
.,TRBD1,TRBV7-9,TRBJ1-1,CASSLGRQGAFMTEAFF,TGTGCCAGCAGCTTAGGTAGACAGGGGGCGTTTATGACTGAAGCTTTCTTT
.,TRBD2,TRBV6-9,TRBJ2-1,CASVSGGTYNEQFF,TGTGCCAGCGTTAGCGGGGGAACCTACAATGAGCAGTTCTTC
.,.,TRBV6-5,TRBJ2-7,CASSQGSEQYF,TGTGCCAGCAGTCAGGGGAGCGAGCAGTACTTC
.,.,TRBV6-5,TRBJ1-5,CASSYPNGPQHF,TGTGCCAGCAGTTACCCCAACGGGCCCCAGCATTTT
.,TRBD1,TRBV18,TRBJ2-7,CASSGTGERGSYEQYF,TGTGCCAGCTCCGGGACAGGGGAAAGGGGTTCCTACGAGCAGTACTTC
.,TRBD1,TRBV15,TRBJ1-1,CATSSHRGPDTEAFF,TGTGCCACCAGCAGCCACAGGGGGCCGGACACTGAAGCTTTCTTT
.,TRBD1,TRBV27,TRBJ2-7,CASSAPGQGAHEQYF,TGTGCCAGCTCTGCACCGGGACAGGGGGCCCACGAGCAGTACTTC
.,TRBD1,TRBV5-1,TRBJ2-5,CASSLWTGETQYF,TGCGCCAGCAGCTTGTGGACAGGCGAGACCCAGTACTTC
.,TRBD1,TRBV5-1,TRBJ1-2,CASWTGSAGYTF,TGCGCCAGCTGGACAGGGAGCGCTGGCTACACCTTC
.,TRBD1,TRBV5-1,TRBJ1-2,CASSIPTQGAVYGYTF,TGCGCCAGCAGCATACCTACACAGGGGGCGGTCTATGGCTACACCTTC
.,TRBD2,TRBV5-1,TRBJ2-7,CASSFMAFAGGPQEQYF,TGCGCCAGCAGCTTTATGGCGTTTGCGGGAGGGCCCCAAGAGCAGTACTTC
.,.,TRBV4-1,TRBJ1-2,CASSQTGSYGYTF,TGCGCCAGCAGCCAAACAGGGTCCTATGGCTACACCTTC
.,TRBD2,TRBV27,TRBJ2-7,CASSLWTSGTASYEQYF,TGTGCCAGCAGTTTATGGACTAGCGGGACCGCCTCCTACGAGCAGTACTTC
.,TRBD1,TRBV3-1/TRBV3-2,TRBJ1-2,CASSQTGGYFYGYTF,TGTGCCAGCAGCCAAACAGGGGGTTATTTCTATGGCTACACCTTC
.,TRBD1,TRBV2,TRBJ1-2,CATCPTGDYGYTF,TGTGCCACTTGCCCGACAGGGGACTATGGCTACACCTTC
.,TRBD2,TRBV25-1,TRBJ2-1,CASSGVSGGYNEQFF,TGTGCCAGCAGTGGGGTTAGCGGGGGGTACAATGAGCAGTTCTTC
.,TRBD2,TRBV7-3,TRBJ2-2,CASSSAVAGLAGELFF,TGTGCCAGCAGCTCCGCTGTAGCGGGACTGGCCGGGGAGCTGTTTTTT
.,TRBD2,TRBV28,TRBJ2-3,CASRYSSGRTDTQYF,TGTGCCAGCAGATATTCTAGCGGGCGCACAGATACGCAGTATTTT
.,TRBD2,TRBV6-5,TRBJ2-7,CASSYSGRLAGYEQYF,TGTGCCAGCAGTTACTCTGGACGACTAGCGGGCTACGAGCAGTACTTC
.,.,TRBV5-1,TRBJ2-1,CASSLPTAYNEQFF,TGCGCCAGCAGCCTCCCGACAGCCTACAATGAGCAGTTCTTC
.,.,TRBV2,TRBJ2-2,CASSVAPGGTGELFF,TGTGCCAGCAGTGTTGCACCCGGAGGGACCGGGGAGCTGTTTTTT
.,TRBD2,TRBV7-8,TRBJ2-1,CASSSPGLAGGSYNEQFF,TGTGCCAGCAGCTCCCCTGGACTAGCGGGAGGCTCCTACAATGAGCAGTTCTTC
.,.,TRBV21-1,TRBJ1-3,CASSKEVGHRINSGNTIYF,TGTGCCAGCAGCAAAGAGGTAGGACACCGAATAAACTCTGGAAACACCATATATTTT
.,.,TRBV6-1,TRBJ2-7,CASSEIAPSRTPGYEQYF,TGTGCCAGCAGTGAAATTGCGCCATCCCGTACGCCAGGCTACGAGCAGTACTTC
.,.,TRBV2,TRBJ1-5,CASRGLWNSYQHF,TGTGCCAGCAGGGGACTGTGGAACAGCTACCAGCATTTT
.,.,TRBV30,TRBJ1-6,CAWSVAPNSPLHF,TGTGCCTGGAGTGTAGCACCTAATTCACCCCTCCACTTT
.,.,TRBV7-9,TRBJ2-7,CASSRTERYEQYF,TGTGCCAGCTCCCGGACAGAACGGTACGAGCAGTACTTC
few,.,TRBV2,TRBJ1-4,CASSGNRYNEKLFF,TGTGCCAGCAGTGGAAACCGGTATAATGAAAAACTGTTTTTT
.,.,TRBV11-3,TRBJ2-2,CASSLSWAENTGELFF,TGTGCCAGCAGCTTATCTTGGGCAGAAAACACCGGGGAGCTGTTTTTT
.,.,TRBV9,TRBJ2-3,CASSARTGGTDTQYF,TGTGCCAGCAGCGCCCGCACCGGGGGCACAGATACGCAGTATTTT
.,.,TRBV3-1/TRBV3-2,TRBJ1-2,CASSPTHRVEVGYTF,TGTGCCAGCAGCCCGACCCACAGGGTTGAAGTGGGCTACACCTTC
.,TRBD1,TRBV5-6,TRBJ1-1,CASSLVPLRQGTEAFF,TGTGCCAGCAGCTTGGTCCCTCTAAGACAGGGTACTGAAGCTTTCTTT
.,TRBD1,TRBV19,TRBJ1-1,CASRHPQGARAFF,TGTGCCAGTAGACATCCCCAGGGGGCGCGAGCTTTCTTT
.,.,TRBV10-3,TRBJ1-6,CAISEPGSNSPLHF,TGTGCCATCAGTGAGCCAGGATCAAATTCACCCCTCCACTTT
.,TRBD1,TRBV3-1/TRBV3-2,TRBJ1-2,CASSQTPGQGRGSRSGYTF,TGTGCCAGCAGCCAGACGCCGGGACAGGGGAGAGGCTCCAGGAGTGGCTACACCTTC
.,TRBD1,TRBV6-5,TRBJ1-4,CASSRQGGLEKLFF,TGTGCCAGCAGTAGACAGGGGGGACTTGAAAAACTGTTTTTT
.,TRBD1,TRBV9,TRBJ2-7,CASSVAGTGIYEQYF,TGTGCCAGCAGCGTAGCTGGGACAGGTATCTACGAGCAGTACTTC
.,.,TRBV5-6,TRBJ2-2,CASSLGGRVDTGELFF,TGTGCCAGCAGCTTGGGGGGCAGGGTCGACACCGGGGAGCTGTTTTTT
.,TRBD1,TRBV11-3,TRBJ2-2,CASSLALVQGVFAGELFF,TGTGCCAGCAGCTTAGCCCTCGTACAGGGGGTATTTGCCGGGGAGCTGTTTTTT
.,TRBD1,TRBV5-1,TRBJ1-2,CASSSGTGPNYGYTF,TGCGCCAGCAGCTCCGGGACAGGGCCAAACTATGGCTACACCTTC
.,TRBD1,TRBV19,TRBJ1-6,CASSRRTGQGSPLHF,TGTGCCAGTAGTCGTCGGACAGGGCAAGGCTCACCCCTCCACTTT
.,.,TRBV19,TRBJ1-2,CASSMRSQGSNYGYTF,TGTGCCAGTAGTATGCGTTCGCAGGGCTCTAACTATGGCTACACCTTC
.,.,TRBV27,TRBJ2-6,CASSYAAGANVLTF,TGTGCCAGCAGTTACGCGGCTGGGGCCAACGTCCTGACTTTC
.,.,TRBV6-5,TRBJ1-6,CASSYFSGNSPLHF,TGTGCCAGCAGTTACTTTTCGGGGAATTCACCCCTCCACTTT
.,.,TRBV5-5,TRBJ1-1,CASSVTGLGPEAFF,TGTGCCAGCAGCGTCACAGGGTTAGGGCCTGAAGCTTTCTTT